This T cell receptor beta chain was recovered during a study of cytomegalovirus exposure and HLA in healthy donors. Per the germline V gene, CDR1 is SGHRS and CDR2 is YFSETQ. CDR3 length: 15 amino acids. Trimming removed 0 bases from V and 4 bases from J, with 12 bases in between. Each donor was nominally healthy when sampled (though unrecorded immune exposures were likely). Primers for the PCR totalled 60 Vbeta and 13 Jbeta. The repertoire was sequenced with immunoSEQ multiplex PCR; TCRdb's copy has only in-frame clones and lacks some. The sample holds over 100,000 clones, about 60% seen once. To note about this clone: What it binds is unknown.

The study, taken as a whole, reports: Later work showed greater clonal expansion in HLA-associated TCR beta chains than in equally common others.

The specimen sequenced was PBMCs. The clonotype was recovered from a young woman in good health and CMV-seronegative. This rearrangement joins TRBV5-1 to TRBJ2-3; D might be TRBD1 (5 bases). The CDR3 here is CASSLEGQAADTQYF. The CDR3 nucleotides are TGCGCCAGCAGCTTGGAGGGGCAGGCGGCAGATACGCAGTATTTT.